This T cell receptor beta chain was identified in a study of preoperative IRX-2 immunotherapy in early breast cancer. CDR1 is KGHSH, CDR2 LQKENI, per germline. The V gene lost 2 bases and the J gene lost 0 bases, with 10 bases spanning the gap. The CDR3 is 15 amino acids. The assay was immunoSEQ multiplex PCR, and TCRdb's table has in-frame clones only and misses some. This table has around 88,000 clones, 86% appearing once. Treatment meaning: preoperative locoregional IRX-2 cytokine immunotherapy. Patients received preoperative, locoregional IRX-2 cytokine immunotherapy in a phase Ib study. The starting material was tumor tissue, obtained after IRX-2 immunotherapy. This clonotype was obtained from a human donor with breast cancer. The rearrangement links TRBV18 to TRBJ1-1; the D is unclear. This CDR3 reads CASSPSPGMNTEAFF. The DNA for the CDR3 is TGTGCCAGCTCACCATCGCCGGGGATGAACACTGAAGCTTTCTTT.